This TCR beta chain was recovered during a study of T cell responses to AZD1222 COVID-19 vaccine. The CDR3 covers 16 residues. Trimming stripped 4 bases from V and 8 bases from J, with 21 bases between. The V gene's germline CDR1 is SGHDN and CDR2 FVKESK. Measured with immunoSEQ multiplex PCR; TCRdb has only the in-frame clones, and not every one. The table includes around 80,000 clones, about 80% detected once. This rearrangement joins TRBV14 to TRBJ2-1; the D gene is possibly TRBD1 (6 bases). The sequencing here drew on peripheral blood, taken 28 days after the second AZD1222 dose. The origin of this receptor is an adult who received the AZD1222 COVID-19 vaccine. The DNA of the CDR3 is TGTGCCAGCAGCCCCAGGAGAAATACAGGGAACGATGAGCAGTTCTTC. It translates to CASSPRRNTGNDEQFF.